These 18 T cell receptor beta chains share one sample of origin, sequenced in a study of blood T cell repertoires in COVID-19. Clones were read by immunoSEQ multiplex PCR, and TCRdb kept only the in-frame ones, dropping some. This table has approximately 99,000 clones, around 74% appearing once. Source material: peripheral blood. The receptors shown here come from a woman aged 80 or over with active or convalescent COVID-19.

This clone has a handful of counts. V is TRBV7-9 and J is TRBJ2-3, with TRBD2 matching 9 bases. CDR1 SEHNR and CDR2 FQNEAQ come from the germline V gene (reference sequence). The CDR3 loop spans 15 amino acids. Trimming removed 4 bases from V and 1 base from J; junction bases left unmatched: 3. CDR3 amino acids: CASSSLAGGTDTQYF. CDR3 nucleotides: TGTGCCAGCAGCTCCTTAGCGGGAGGCACAGATACGCAGTATTTT.

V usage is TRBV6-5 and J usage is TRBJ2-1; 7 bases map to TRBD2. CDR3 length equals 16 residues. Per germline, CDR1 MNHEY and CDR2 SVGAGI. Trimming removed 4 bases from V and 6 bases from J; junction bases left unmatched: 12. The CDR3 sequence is CASSWSGTRGGNEQFF. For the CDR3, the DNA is TGTGCCAGCAGTTGGTCCGGGACCCGCGGGGGCAATGAGCAGTTCTTC.

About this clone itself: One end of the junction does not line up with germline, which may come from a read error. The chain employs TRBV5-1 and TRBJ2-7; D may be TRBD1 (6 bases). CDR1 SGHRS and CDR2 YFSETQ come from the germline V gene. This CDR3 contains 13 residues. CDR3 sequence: CASSLQGTDEQYF. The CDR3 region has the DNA TGTGCCAGCAGCTTACAGGGCACAGATGAGCAGTACTTC. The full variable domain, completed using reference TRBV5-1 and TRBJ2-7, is KAGVTQTPRYLIKTRGQQVTLSCSPISGHRSVSWYQQTPGQGLQFLFEYFSETQRNKGNFPGRFSGRQFSNSRSEMNVSTLELGDSALYLCASSLQGTDEQYFGPGTRLTVT.

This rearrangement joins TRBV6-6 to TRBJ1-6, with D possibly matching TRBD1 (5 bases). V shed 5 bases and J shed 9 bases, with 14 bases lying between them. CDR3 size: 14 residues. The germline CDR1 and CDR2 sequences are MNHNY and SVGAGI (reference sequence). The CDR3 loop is CASSKGLTFSPLHF. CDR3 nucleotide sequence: TGTGCCAGCAGTAAGGGACTTACCTTTTCACCCCTCCACTTT.

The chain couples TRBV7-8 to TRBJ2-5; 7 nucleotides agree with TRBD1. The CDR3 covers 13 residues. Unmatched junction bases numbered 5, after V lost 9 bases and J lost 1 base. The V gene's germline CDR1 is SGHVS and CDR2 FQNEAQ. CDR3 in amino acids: CASERGLQETQYF. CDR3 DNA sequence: TGTGCCAGTGAAAGGGGGCTCCAAGAGACCCAGTACTTC.

The CDR3 spells CASSFGQWGQKVATSEQYF. The CDR3 DNA reads as TGTGCCAGCAGCTTTGGACAGTGGGGACAAAAAGTTGCTACGAGTGAGCAGTACTTC. J is TRBJ2-7 and V is TRBV5-6, with D maybe TRBD1 (6 bases). CDR3 length equals 19 residues. The germline gives CDR1 SGHDT, CDR2 YYEEEE. Trimming shortened V by 2 bases and J by 7 bases, and 31 bases separated the two germline ends.

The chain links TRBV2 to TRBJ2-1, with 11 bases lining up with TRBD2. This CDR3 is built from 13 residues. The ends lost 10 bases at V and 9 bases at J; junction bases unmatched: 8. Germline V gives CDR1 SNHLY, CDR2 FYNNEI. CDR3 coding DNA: TGTGCCACCTCTCAGCTAGCGGGAGGTGAGCAGTTCTTC. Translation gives CATSQLAGGEQFF.

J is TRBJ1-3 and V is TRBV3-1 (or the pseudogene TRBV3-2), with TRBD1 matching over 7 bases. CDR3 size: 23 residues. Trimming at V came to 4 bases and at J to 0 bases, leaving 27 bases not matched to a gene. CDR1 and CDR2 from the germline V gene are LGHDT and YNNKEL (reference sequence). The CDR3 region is CASSRFQPFERGTVKYSGNTIYF. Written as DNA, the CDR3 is TGTGCCAGCAGCCGGTTTCAGCCTTTTGAACGGGGGACAGTAAAATACTCTGGAAACACCATATATTTT.

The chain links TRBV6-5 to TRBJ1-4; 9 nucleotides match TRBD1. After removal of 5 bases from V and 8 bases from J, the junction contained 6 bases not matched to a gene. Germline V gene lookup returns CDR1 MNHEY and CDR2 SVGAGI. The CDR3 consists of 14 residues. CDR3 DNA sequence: TGTGCCAGCAGTAAGGGACAGGGCGGCGAAAAACTGTTTTTT. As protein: CASSKGQGGEKLFF.

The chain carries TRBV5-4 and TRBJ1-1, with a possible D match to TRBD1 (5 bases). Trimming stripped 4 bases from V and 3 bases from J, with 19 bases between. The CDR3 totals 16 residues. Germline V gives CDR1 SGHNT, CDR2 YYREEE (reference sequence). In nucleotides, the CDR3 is TGTGCCAGCAGCCCTGGTGGCGTCCGGGGGGACACTGAAGCTTTCTTT. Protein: CASSPGGVRGDTEAFF.

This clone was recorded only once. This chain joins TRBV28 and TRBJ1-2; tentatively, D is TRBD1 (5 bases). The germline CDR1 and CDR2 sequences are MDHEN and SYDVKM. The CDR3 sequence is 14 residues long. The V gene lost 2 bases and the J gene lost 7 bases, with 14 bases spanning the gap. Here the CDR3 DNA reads TGTGCCAGCAGTTTAGCCAGGGACTCGGGTGGCTACACCTTC. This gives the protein CASSLARDSGGYTF.

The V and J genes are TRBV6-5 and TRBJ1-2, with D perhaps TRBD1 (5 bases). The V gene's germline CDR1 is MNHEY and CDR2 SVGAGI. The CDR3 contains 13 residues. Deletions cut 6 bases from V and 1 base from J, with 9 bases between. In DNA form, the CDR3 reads TGTGCCAGCAGCGTTCAGGGTAACTATGGCTACACCTTC. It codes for CASSVQGNYGYTF.

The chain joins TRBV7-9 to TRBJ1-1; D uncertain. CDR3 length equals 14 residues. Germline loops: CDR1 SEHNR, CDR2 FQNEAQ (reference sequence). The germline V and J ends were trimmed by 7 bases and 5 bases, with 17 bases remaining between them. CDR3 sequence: CASTDRDSGTEAFF. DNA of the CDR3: TGTGCCAGCACCGACCGCGACTCGGGGACTGAAGCTTTCTTT.

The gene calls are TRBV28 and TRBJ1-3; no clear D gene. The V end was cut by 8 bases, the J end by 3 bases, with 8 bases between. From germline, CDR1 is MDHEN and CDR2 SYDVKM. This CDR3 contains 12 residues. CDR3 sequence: CASGPFGNTIYF. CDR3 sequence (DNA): TGTGCCAGCGGCCCCTTTGGAAACACCATATATTTT. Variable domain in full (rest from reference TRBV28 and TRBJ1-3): DVKVTQSSRYLVKRTGEKVFLECVQDMDHENMFWYRQDPGLGLRLIYFSYDVKMKEKGDIPEGYSVSREKKERFSLILESASTNQTSMYLCASGPFGNTIYFGEGSWLTVV.

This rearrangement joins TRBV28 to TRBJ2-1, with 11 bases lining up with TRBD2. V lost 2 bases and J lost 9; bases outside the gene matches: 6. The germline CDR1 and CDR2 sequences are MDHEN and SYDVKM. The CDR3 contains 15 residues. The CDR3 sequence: CASSLQTSGVGEQFF. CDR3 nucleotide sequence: TGTGCCAGCAGTTTACAGACTAGCGGGGTGGGTGAGCAGTTCTTC.

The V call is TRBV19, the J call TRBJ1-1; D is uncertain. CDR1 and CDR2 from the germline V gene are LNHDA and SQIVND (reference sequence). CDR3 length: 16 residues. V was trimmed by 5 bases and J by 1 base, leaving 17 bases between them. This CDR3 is CASSPLSFVGNTEAFF. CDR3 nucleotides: TGTGCCAGTAGTCCTTTATCATTTGTCGGGAACACTGAAGCTTTCTTT.

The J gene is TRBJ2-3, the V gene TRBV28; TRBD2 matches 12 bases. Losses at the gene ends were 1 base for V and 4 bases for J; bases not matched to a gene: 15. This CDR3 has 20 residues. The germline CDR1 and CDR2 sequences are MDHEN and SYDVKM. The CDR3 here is CASSLSVLAGGPIGPDTQYF. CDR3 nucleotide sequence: TGTGCCAGCAGTTTATCCGTCCTAGCGGGAGGGCCAATCGGCCCAGATACGCAGTATTTT.

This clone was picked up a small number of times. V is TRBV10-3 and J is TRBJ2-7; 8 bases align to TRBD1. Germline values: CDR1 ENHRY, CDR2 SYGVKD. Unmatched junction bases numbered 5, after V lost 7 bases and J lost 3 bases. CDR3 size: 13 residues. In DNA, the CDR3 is TGTGCCATCAATTCGGGACAGGACTACGAGCAGTACTTC. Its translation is CAINSGQDYEQYF.